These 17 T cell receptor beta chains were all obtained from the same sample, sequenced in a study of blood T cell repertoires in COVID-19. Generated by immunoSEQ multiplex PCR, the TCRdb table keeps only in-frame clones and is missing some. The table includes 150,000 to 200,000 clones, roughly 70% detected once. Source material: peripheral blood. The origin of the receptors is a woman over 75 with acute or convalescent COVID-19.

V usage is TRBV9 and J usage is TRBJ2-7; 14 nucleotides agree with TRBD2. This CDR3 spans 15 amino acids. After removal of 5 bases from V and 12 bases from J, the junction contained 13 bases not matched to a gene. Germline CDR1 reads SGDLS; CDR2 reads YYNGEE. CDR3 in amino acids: CASRPRDLGLAGVYF. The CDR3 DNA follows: TGTGCCAGCAGACCTCGCGACCTGGGACTAGCGGGAGTGTACTTC.

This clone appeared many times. In DNA, the CDR3 is TGTGCCAGCAAGAGGGGGACTACCCTCCCCGGGGAGCTGTTTTTT. It translates to CASKRGTTLPGELFF. The chain joins TRBV6-5 to TRBJ2-2; a weak D match, TRBD2 (7 bases). Trimming took off 7 bases at V and 6 bases at J, with 18 bases between the two ends. Germline V gene data show CDR1 as MNHEY and CDR2 as SVGAGI. This CDR3 is built from 15 residues.

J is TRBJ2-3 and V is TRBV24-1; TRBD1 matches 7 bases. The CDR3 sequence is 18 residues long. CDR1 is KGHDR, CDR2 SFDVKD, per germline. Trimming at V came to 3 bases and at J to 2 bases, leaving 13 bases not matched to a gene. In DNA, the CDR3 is TGTGCCACCAGTGATCCTTCGCGGACAGGAACTTACACAGATACGCAGTATTTT. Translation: CATSDPSRTGTYTDTQYF.

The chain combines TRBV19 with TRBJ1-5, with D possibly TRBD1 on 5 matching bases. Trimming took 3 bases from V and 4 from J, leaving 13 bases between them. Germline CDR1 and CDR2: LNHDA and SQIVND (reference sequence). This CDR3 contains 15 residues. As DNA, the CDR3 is TGTGCCAGTAGTATGGTGCCGACAGTAAATCAGCCCCAGCATTTT. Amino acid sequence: CASSMVPTVNQPQHF.

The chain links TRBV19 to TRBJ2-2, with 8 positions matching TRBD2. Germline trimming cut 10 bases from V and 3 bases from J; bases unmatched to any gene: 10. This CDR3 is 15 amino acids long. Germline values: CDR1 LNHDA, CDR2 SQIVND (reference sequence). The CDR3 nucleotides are TGTGCCACCAGAGGGTCAGCGGGAGACACCGGGGAGCTGTTTTTT. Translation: CATRGSAGDTGELFF.

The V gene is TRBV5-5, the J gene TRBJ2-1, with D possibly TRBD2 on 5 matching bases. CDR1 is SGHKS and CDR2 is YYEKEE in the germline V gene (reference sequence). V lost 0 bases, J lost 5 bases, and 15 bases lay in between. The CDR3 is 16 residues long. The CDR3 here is CASSLVFQRSDNEQFF. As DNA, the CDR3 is TGTGCCAGCAGCTTGGTGTTCCAGCGGAGCGACAATGAGCAGTTCTTC.

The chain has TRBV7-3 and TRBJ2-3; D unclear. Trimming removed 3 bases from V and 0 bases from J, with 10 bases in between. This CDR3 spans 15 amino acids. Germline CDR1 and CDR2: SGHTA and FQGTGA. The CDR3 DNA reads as TGTGCCAGCAGCTTCACCGCGCCTAGCACAGATACGCAGTATTTT. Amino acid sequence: CASSFTAPSTDTQYF. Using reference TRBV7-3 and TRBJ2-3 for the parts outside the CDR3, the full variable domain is GAGVSQTPSNKVTEKGKYVELRCDPISGHTALYWYRQSLGQGPEFLIYFQGTGAADDSGLPNDRFFAVRPEGSVSTLKIQRTERGDSAVYLCASSFTAPSTDTQYFGPGTRLTVL.

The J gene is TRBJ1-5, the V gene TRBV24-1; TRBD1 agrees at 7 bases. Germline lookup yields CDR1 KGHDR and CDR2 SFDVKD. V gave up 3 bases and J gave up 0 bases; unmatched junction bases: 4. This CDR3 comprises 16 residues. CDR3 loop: CATSDVQGDSNQPQHF. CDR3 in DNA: TGTGCCACCAGTGATGTCCAGGGGGATAGCAATCAGCCCCAGCATTTT.

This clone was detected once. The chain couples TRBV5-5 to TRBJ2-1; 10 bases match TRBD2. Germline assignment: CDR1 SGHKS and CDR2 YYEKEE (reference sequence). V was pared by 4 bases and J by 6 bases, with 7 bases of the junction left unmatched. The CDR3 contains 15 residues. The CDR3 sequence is CASSPQLAGFNEQFF. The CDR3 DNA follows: TGTGCCAGCAGCCCGCAACTAGCGGGATTCAATGAGCAGTTCTTC. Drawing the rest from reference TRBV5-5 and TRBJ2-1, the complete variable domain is DAGVTQSPTHLIKTRGQQVTLRCSPISGHKSVSWYQQVLGQGPQFIFQYYEKEERGRGNFPDRFSARQFPNYSSELNVNALLLGDSALYLCASSPQLAGFNEQFFGPGTRLTVL.

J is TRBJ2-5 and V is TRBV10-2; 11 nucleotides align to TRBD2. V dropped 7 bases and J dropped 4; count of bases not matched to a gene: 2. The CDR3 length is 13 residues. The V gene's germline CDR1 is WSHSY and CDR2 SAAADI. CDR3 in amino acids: CASKTSGTETQYF. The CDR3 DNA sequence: TGCGCCAGCAAGACTAGCGGGACAGAGACCCAGTACTTC.

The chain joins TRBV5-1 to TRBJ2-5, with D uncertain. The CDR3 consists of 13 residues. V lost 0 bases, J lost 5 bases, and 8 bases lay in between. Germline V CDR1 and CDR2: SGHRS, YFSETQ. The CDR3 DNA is TGCGCCAGCAGCTTGGTTACTTTCGAGACCCAGTACTTC. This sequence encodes CASSLVTFETQYF.

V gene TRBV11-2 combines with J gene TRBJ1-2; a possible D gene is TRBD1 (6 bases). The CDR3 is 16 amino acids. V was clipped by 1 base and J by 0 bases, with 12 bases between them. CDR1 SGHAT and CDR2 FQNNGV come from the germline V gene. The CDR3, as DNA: TGTGCCAGCAGCTTAGGGGACACCTGGGCTAACTATGGCTACACCTTC. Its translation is CASSLGDTWANYGYTF.

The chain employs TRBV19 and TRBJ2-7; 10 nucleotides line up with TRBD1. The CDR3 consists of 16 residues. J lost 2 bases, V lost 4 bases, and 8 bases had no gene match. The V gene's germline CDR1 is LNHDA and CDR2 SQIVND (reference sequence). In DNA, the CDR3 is TGTGCCAGTAGTACCCCCCCGGGACAGGGGACCTACGAGCAGTACTTC. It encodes CASSTPPGQGTYEQYF.

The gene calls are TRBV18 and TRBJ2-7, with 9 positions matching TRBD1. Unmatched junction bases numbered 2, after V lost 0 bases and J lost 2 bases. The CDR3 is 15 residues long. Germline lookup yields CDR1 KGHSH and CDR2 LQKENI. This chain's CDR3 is CASSPPGQGPYEQYF. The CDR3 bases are TGTGCCAGCTCACCACCGGGACAGGGACCCTACGAGCAGTACTTC.

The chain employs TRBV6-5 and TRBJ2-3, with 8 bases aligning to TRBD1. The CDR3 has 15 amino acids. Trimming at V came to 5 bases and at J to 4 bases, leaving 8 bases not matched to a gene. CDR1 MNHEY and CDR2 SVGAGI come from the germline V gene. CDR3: CASSRTGYGPDTQYF. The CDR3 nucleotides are TGTGCCAGCAGTCGGACAGGGTATGGTCCAGATACGCAGTATTTT.

The CDR3 DNA reads as TGTGCCAGCAGCGTAGTCCCAGGGGCCGGTGAAAAACTGTTTTTT. Encoded protein: CASSVVPGAGEKLFF. The genes are TRBV9 and TRBJ1-4, with D maybe TRBD1 (6 bases). The CDR3 consists of 15 residues. The germline gives CDR1 SGDLS, CDR2 YYNGEE. V was pared by 0 bases and J by 7 bases, with 13 bases between.

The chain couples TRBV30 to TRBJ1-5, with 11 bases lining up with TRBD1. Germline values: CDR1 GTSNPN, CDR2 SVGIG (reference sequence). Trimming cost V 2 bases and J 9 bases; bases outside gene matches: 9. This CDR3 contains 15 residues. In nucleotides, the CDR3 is TGTGCCTGGAGTAGGACGGGACAGGGGGTTATGCCCCAGCATTTT. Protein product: CAWSRTGQGVMPQHF. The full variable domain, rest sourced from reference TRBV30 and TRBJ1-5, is SQTIHQWPATLVQPVGSPLSLECTVEGTSNPNLYWYRQAAGRGLQLLFYSVGIGQISSEVPQNLSASRPQDRQFILSSKKLLLSDSGFYLCAWSRTGQGVMPQHFGDGTRLSIL.